This entry is about one TCR beta chain. What it binds is not known. These data belong to a study of human T cells and chemical hapten exposure. At the level of the study: Small pooled library volume differences chiefly drove per-sample TCR yield variation.

The V gene's germline CDR1 is DFQATT and CDR2 SNEGSKA (reference sequence). This CDR3 has 16 residues. Trimming removed 1 base from V and 0 bases from J, with 13 bases in between. The study, taken as a whole, reports: More PT1 expanded TCRs went with higher patch test scores.

In the original analysis: The number of TCRs in each sample had a median of approximately 93,000 and spanned roughly 23,224 to 750,000. TCRdb used MiXCR to reprocess the RACE reads, holding one entry per CDR3 protein. The authors' filters were not applied to this entry. The data hold approximately 82,000 distinct CDR3 sequences, with roughly a tenth observed a single time. Stated time point: patch test 1, 2 weeks after DPC sensitization. Treatment here: therapeutic diphenylcyclopropenone sensitization with weekly scalp DPC. The study extracted total RNA from unfractionated whole blood. The source was whole blood, collected in connection with sensitization to the hapten diphenylcyclopropenone (DPC). V gene TRBV20-1 combines with J gene TRBJ1-5; unclear D gene. The receptor was derived from a man in his forties or fifties with alopecia areata. Some clones in this sample may be carry-over from other donors' samples. The CDR3 region has the DNA TGCAGTGCTAGAGTCCCGGGCTGGAATAGCAATCAGCCCCAGCATTTT. It codes for CSARVPGWNSNQPQHF.